The 10 T cell receptor beta chains reported below all come from one sample, sequenced in a study of T cells in women clearing cervical HPV infection. The repertoire was sequenced with immunoSEQ multiplex PCR; TCRdb's copy has only in-frame clones and lacks some. Here the sample table reports tens of thousands of clones. Sequencing used blood buffy coat. The receptor source for this set is a woman aged 18 to 75 with a cervical HPV16 infection that either progressed to CIN3+ or cleared (not recorded which).

With regard to this clone: The read falls 3 residues short of the CDR3 end, and the missing part is taken from the germline J gene. This chain uses TRBV7-3 with TRBJ2-2; 8 bases line up with TRBD1. Germline values: CDR1 SGHTA, CDR2 FQGTGA. The CDR3 totals 17 residues. CDR3 residues: CASSLRPGGSYNSPLFF. CDR3 DNA, as far as it was read: TGTGCCAGCAGCTTAAGGCCAGGGGGCTCCTATAATTCACCG.

To note about this clone: The CDR3 is cut off 3 residues early in the read; its end comes from the germline J gene. The chain is built from TRBV20-1 and TRBJ2-1; perhaps TRBD2 as D (6 bases). Per the germline V gene, CDR1 is DFQATT and CDR2 is SNEGSKA (reference sequence). V lost 0 bases, J lost 6 bases, and 18 bases lay in between. There are 16 residues in the CDR3. Here the CDR3 reads CSARDAGRASPNEQFF. The sequenced part of the CDR3 DNA is TGCAGTGCTAGAGATGCCGGGAGAGCTAGCCCCAATGAG.

As concerns this clone: From the germline J gene comes the end of the CDR3, since the read stops 3 residues before it. V usage is TRBV5-1 and J usage is TRBJ2-5, with D possibly matching TRBD1 (6 bases). V gave up 5 bases and J gave up 3 bases, with 14 bases separating them. CDR3 length: 14 residues. Germline-derived CDR1 and CDR2 are SGHRS and YFSETQ. The CDR3 is CASSRNGQKETQYF. Incomplete CDR3 DNA: TGCGCCAGCAGTCGGAATGGACAGAAAGAGACC.

Comment on this clone: Sequencing ends 3 residues short of the CDR3 end; the germline J gene provides the rest. V gene TRBV28 combines with J gene TRBJ2-7; TRBD1 is a possible D gene (8 bases). V was trimmed by 7 bases and J by 4 bases, leaving 20 bases between them. The length of the CDR3 is 15 residues. Germline CDR1 MDHEN, CDR2 SYDVKM. The part of the CDR3 DNA that was read is TGTGCCAGCACCGACAGGGGCGGGAGCGGTTACGAG. It is translated as CASTDRGGSGYE. The CDR3, in full, reads CASTDRGGSGYEQYF. Looking up the rest from reference TRBV28 and TRBJ2-7 gives the full variable domain: DVKVTQSSRYLVKRTGEKVFLECVQDMDHENMFWYRQDPGLGLRLIYFSYDVKMKEKGDIPEGYSVSREKKERFSLILESASTNQTSMYLCASTDRGGSGYEQYFGPGTRLTVT.

Points on this clone: The CDR3 goes on 3 residues after the read ends, and that part is filled in from the germline J gene. The chain combines TRBV6-2 or TRBV6-3 with TRBJ2-1; 9 bases match TRBD1. The CDR3 is 16 amino acids. The V and J ends lost 7 bases and 7 bases, in that order; junction bases with no gene match: 14. The germline CDR1 and CDR2 sequences are MNHEY and SVGEGT. CDR3 loop: CASTPPRDREGNEQFF. The sequenced part of the CDR3 DNA is TGTGCCAGCACCCCCCCCCGGGACAGGGAGGGGAATGAG.

CDR3 DNA (partial): TGTGCCAGCAGTACCCCTGGGGCCAACGTA. This codes for CASSTPGANV. The entire CDR3 protein is CASSTPGANVLFF. The J gene is TRBJ1-4, the V gene TRBV6-2 or TRBV6-3; D perhaps matches TRBD1 (5 bases). The read terminates 3 residues ahead of where the CDR3 ends, so the germline J gene completes it. CDR1 is MNHEY, CDR2 SVGEGT, per germline. The CDR3 consists of 13 residues.

In the case of this clone: The read finishes 3 residues shy of the CDR3 end, and the germline J gene is used to complete it. V and J are TRBV18 and TRBJ1-2; D gene uncertain. The V gene's germline CDR1 is KGHSH and CDR2 LQKENI. CDR3 size: 17 residues. The CDR3 reads CASSPPTRSGPYNDYTF. The part of the CDR3 DNA that was read is TGTGCCAGCTCACCACCGACGAGGTCAGGCCCCTACAATGAC.

For this clone: The read finishes 3 residues shy of the CDR3 end, and the germline J gene is used to complete it. The rearrangement uses TRBV20-1 and TRBJ2-7; no clear D. The CDR3 totals 12 residues. The germline CDR1 and CDR2 sequences are DFQATT and SNEGSKA (reference sequence). Trimming pared 6 bases from V and 2 bases from J, leaving 11 bases between. The CDR3 DNA, read in part, is TGCAGTGCCCTAACTATTACCTACGAG. The encoded protein is CSALTITYE. The complete CDR3 reads CSALTITYEQYF.

Of note for this clone: The read ends 3 residues early relative to the CDR3; the germline J gene fills the gap. This chain connects TRBV7-9 to TRBJ2-1; 9 bases are a match to TRBD2. Germline assignment: CDR1 SEHNR and CDR2 FQNEAQ (reference sequence). CDR3 length equals 15 residues. The V and J ends lost 5 bases and 6 bases, in that order; junction bases with no gene match: 8. CDR3 region: CASSRRQRGVNEQFF. The covered CDR3 bases are TGTGCCAGCAGCAGGAGGCAGCGGGGGGTCAATGAG. The variable domain in full, with the rest retrieved from reference TRBV7-9 and TRBJ2-1, is DTGVSQNPRHKITKRGQNVTFRCDPISEHNRLYWYRQTLGQGPEFLTYFQNEAQLEKSRLLSDRFSAERPKGSFSTLEIQRTEQGDSAMYLCASSRRQRGVNEQFFGPGTRLTVL.

Points on this clone: The read comes to an end 3 residues before the CDR3 does, leaving the germline J gene to fill in the end. This chain links TRBV12-3 or TRBV12-4 with TRBJ1-1, with no clear D. V lost 1 base and J lost 2, with 11 bases in between. The CDR3 contains 15 residues. This CDR3 is CASSLVRTPNTEAFF. The DNA read from the CDR3 is TGTGCCAGCAGTTTAGTCAGGACTCCCAACACTGAA.